This passage covers 27 T cell receptor beta chains from one sample sequenced in a study of blood T cell repertoires in COVID-19. Clones were read by immunoSEQ multiplex PCR, and TCRdb kept only the in-frame ones, dropping some. The sample has about 190,000 clones, approximately 78% seen once. Sequencing used peripheral blood. The receptors derive from a woman aged 80 or older with active or convalescent COVID-19.

This clone has more than one count but fewer than ten. The V gene is TRBV11-3, the J gene TRBJ2-3; possible D gene TRBD2, 5 bases. This CDR3 is built from 14 residues. Germline lookup yields CDR1 SGHNT and CDR2 YENEEA. The germline V and J ends were trimmed by 5 bases and 2 bases, with 11 bases remaining between them. The DNA of the CDR3 is TGTGCCAGCAGCCCGAGCGGACCCACAGATACGCAGTATTTT. Its translation: CASSPSGPTDTQYF.

The gene calls are TRBV15 and TRBJ2-1, with a weak D call TRBD1 (11 bases). V was trimmed by 3 bases and J by 5 bases, leaving 23 bases between them. CDR3 size: 18 residues. CDR1 and CDR2 from the germline V gene are LNHNV and YYDKDF (reference sequence). CDR3 loop: CATSRDRGLLAGDNEQFF. DNA of the CDR3: TGTGCCACCAGCAGGGACAGGGGGCTTCTAGCGGGGGACAATGAGCAGTTCTTC.

The chain joins TRBV18 to TRBJ1-3; no firm D call. The CDR3 consists of 16 residues. Germline CDR1 is KGHSH and CDR2 is LQKENI. Trimming stripped 3 bases from V and 5 bases from J, with 17 bases between. CDR3 sequence: CASSPSQLTSRNTIYF. The CDR3 coding sequence is TGTGCCAGCTCACCTTCCCAGTTGACATCCCGAAACACCATATATTTT.

V gene TRBV19 combines with J gene TRBJ1-5; tentative D call: TRBD1 (6 bases). The V gene's germline CDR1 is LNHDA and CDR2 SQIVND (reference sequence). This CDR3 is 16 amino acids long. V was shortened by 5 bases and J by 4 bases, with 18 bases between the two germline ends. This CDR3 is CASSAQTGALNQPQHF. DNA of the CDR3: TGTGCCAGTAGTGCCCAGACAGGAGCTTTGAATCAGCCCCAGCATTTT.

The genes are TRBV9 and TRBJ1-6; 8 nucleotides match TRBD1. CDR3 length equals 17 residues. In germline, CDR1 is SGDLS, CDR2 YYNGEE. V lost 2 bases, J lost 7 bases, and 11 bases stayed unmatched. The CDR3 DNA sequence: TGTGCCAGCAGCGTGGGGACAGGATCCTTTTTAAATTCACCCCTCCACTTT. This encodes CASSVGTGSFLNSPLHF.

This chain uses TRBV18 with TRBJ1-5, with a tentative D call TRBD1 (5 bases). V was pared by 4 bases and J by 4 bases, with 8 bases between. The CDR3 covers 13 residues. Germline lookup yields CDR1 KGHSH and CDR2 LQKENI. The CDR3 bases are TGTGCCAGCTCACAGGGGTTGAATCAGCCCCAGCATTTT. Amino acids: CASSQGLNQPQHF.

V usage is TRBV2 and J usage is TRBJ2-3; the D gene is possibly TRBD2 (5 bases). The CDR3 spans 16 residues. CDR1 and CDR2 from the germline V gene are SNHLY and FYNNEI. Trimming pared 2 bases from V and 0 bases from J, leaving 12 bases between. In DNA, the CDR3 is TGTGCCAGCAGTGAACTAGCACGGAAAAGCACAGATACGCAGTATTTT. It translates to CASSELARKSTDTQYF.

CDR3 in amino acids: CASSLYSGAALVYGYTF. The DNA for the CDR3 is TGTGCCAGCAGTTTATATTCAGGGGCCGCGCTTGTCTATGGCTACACCTTC. V usage is TRBV28 and J usage is TRBJ1-2; maybe TRBD1 (6 bases). This CDR3 spans 17 amino acids. The V end lost 1 base, the J end lost 4 bases, and 19 bases lay between the germline ends. Germline lookup yields CDR1 MDHEN and CDR2 SYDVKM.

The V and J genes are TRBV14 and TRBJ2-1; TRBD1 matches at 8 bases. CDR3 length: 15 amino acids. Germline V CDR1 and CDR2: SGHDN, FVKESK. Trimming took 1 base from V and 7 from J; bases not matched to a gene: 6. The CDR3 here is CASSQGRGLWNEQFF. DNA for the CDR3: TGTGCCAGCAGCCAAGGCAGGGGGCTCTGGAATGAGCAGTTCTTC.

The rearrangement joins TRBV11-3 to TRBJ1-5, with D perhaps TRBD1 (5 bases). The CDR3 has 13 residues. Germline values: CDR1 SGHNT, CDR2 YENEEA. The germline V and J ends were trimmed by 2 bases and 10 bases, with 12 bases remaining between them. The CDR3 DNA reads as TGTGCCAGCAGCTTATCCAGGGTACAACCCCAGCATTTT. Translated, it gives CASSLSRVQPQHF. Using reference TRBV11-3 and TRBJ1-5 for the parts outside the CDR3, the full variable domain is EAGVVQSPRYKIIEKKQPVAFWCNPISGHNTLYWYLQNLGQGPELLIRYENEEAVDDSQLPKDRFSAERLKGVDSTLKIQPAELGDSAVYLCASSLSRVQPQHFGDGTRLSIL.

V usage is TRBV19 and J usage is TRBJ2-1; D uncertain. The V end was cut by 10 bases, the J end by 3 bases, with 16 bases between. The CDR3 contains 14 residues. The germline gives CDR1 LNHDA, CDR2 SQIVND (reference sequence). The CDR3 DNA is TGTGCCACCTCATTAACGCACGGCTACAATGAGCAGTTCTTC. It codes for CATSLTHGYNEQFF.

This sequence joins TRBV5-6 and TRBJ1-2, with 7 positions matching TRBD1. CDR1 SGHDT and CDR2 YYEEEE come from the germline V gene. The J segment lost 2 bases and the V segment lost 2 bases, leaving 6 bases of the junction unmatched. This CDR3 spans 15 amino acids. The CDR3 DNA reads TGTGCCAGCAGCTTATGGGCAGGGGGAAACTATGGCTACACCTTC. This codes for CASSLWAGGNYGYTF.

Ten or more counts support this clone. The V call is TRBV19, the J call TRBJ2-7, with 9 positions matching TRBD1. The CDR3 consists of 15 residues. Trimming at V came to 4 bases and at J to 3 bases, leaving 7 bases not matched to a gene. Germline CDR1 LNHDA, CDR2 SQIVND (reference sequence). Written as DNA, the CDR3 is TGTGCCAGTAGTACCAAGACAGGGGGGGGCTACGAGCAGTACTTC. It yields the protein CASSTKTGGGYEQYF.

The genes are TRBV7-2 and TRBJ1-3; TRBD1 aligns across 7 bases. Germline V gene data show CDR1 as SGHTA and CDR2 as FQGNSA. The CDR3 extends over 13 amino acids. Losses at the gene ends were 7 bases for V and 4 bases for J; bases not matched to a gene: 4. This CDR3 is CASTSTGGNTIYF. CDR3 sequence (DNA): TGTGCCAGCACCTCGACAGGGGGAAACACCATATATTTT.

This clone has more than one count but fewer than ten. The chain has TRBV7-6 and TRBJ1-5, with 7 bases fitting TRBD1. Per the germline V gene, CDR1 is SGHVS and CDR2 is FNYEAQ. Germline trimming cut 5 bases from V and 1 base from J; bases unmatched to any gene: 5. The CDR3 covers 15 residues. CDR3 nucleotide sequence: TGTGCCAGCAGCCCCGAGACAGGGAGCAATCAGCCCCAGCATTTT. Protein sequence: CASSPETGSNQPQHF.

V gene TRBV5-1 combines with J gene TRBJ1-1, with D perhaps TRBD1 (6 bases). Looked up from germline, CDR1 is SGHRS and CDR2 is YFSETQ. Deletions cut 3 bases from V and 0 bases from J, with 12 bases between. CDR3 length equals 15 residues. CDR3: CASSSSTGVNTEAFF. The CDR3 DNA sequence: TGCGCCAGCAGCTCCTCGACAGGCGTGAACACTGAAGCTTTCTTT.

V usage is TRBV28 and J usage is TRBJ1-2; 9 nucleotides line up with TRBD1. Looked up from germline, CDR1 is MDHEN and CDR2 is SYDVKM. CDR3 length: 13 residues. V trimming: 6 bases; J trimming: 5 bases; junction bases outside the gene matches: 4. The CDR3 reads CASRLQGAYGYTF. The CDR3, as DNA: TGTGCCAGCAGGTTACAGGGGGCGTATGGCTACACCTTC.

This chain joins TRBV19 and TRBJ1-1, with D possibly being TRBD1 (6 bases). The CDR3 extends over 13 amino acids. Germline CDR1 LNHDA, CDR2 SQIVND (reference sequence). The germline V and J ends were trimmed by 7 bases and 7 bases, with 16 bases remaining between them. This CDR3 is CASTHRAFDEAFF. The CDR3 nucleotides are TGTGCCAGTACCCACAGGGCATTCGATGAAGCTTTCTTT.

This chain joins TRBV3-1 (or the pseudogene TRBV3-2) and TRBJ1-6, with TRBD1 matching 7 bases. CDR3 length: 16 amino acids. V lost 1 base, J lost 7 bases, and 7 bases stayed unmatched. Germline V gene sequence: CDR1 LGHDT, CDR2 YNNKEL (reference sequence). This chain's CDR3 is CASSQGTGLVNSPLHF. The CDR3, as DNA: TGTGCCAGCAGCCAAGGGACAGGCCTAGTAAATTCACCCCTCCACTTT.

The chain employs TRBV9 and TRBJ2-3; D gene ambiguous. Germline CDR1 SGDLS, CDR2 YYNGEE. This CDR3 is built from 13 residues. Trimming took 5 bases from V and 5 from J, leaving 12 bases between them. The CDR3 bases are TGTGCCAGCAGTACTTTTTTCTTAGATACGCAGTATTTT. Protein sequence: CASSTFFLDTQYF.

The genes are TRBV7-2 and TRBJ1-1, with D possibly TRBD1 on 6 matching bases. Germline assignment: CDR1 SGHTA and CDR2 FQGNSA. CDR3 length equals 15 residues. V was pared by 5 bases and J by 11 bases, with 24 bases between. The CDR3 coding sequence is TGTGCCAGCAGCCCTAACAACCGGGACATCTCTCAGGCTTTCTTT. It is translated as CASSPNNRDISQAFF. Combining the CDR3 with reference TRBV7-2 and TRBJ1-1 gives the whole variable domain GAGVSQSPSNKVTEKGKDVELRCDPISGHTALYWYRQSLGQGLEFLIYFQGNSAPDKSGLPSDRFSAERTGGSVSTLTIQRTQQEDSAVYLCASSPNNRDISQAFFGQGTRLTVV.

The chain uses TRBV2 and TRBJ2-1, with D uncertain. This CDR3 is 12 amino acids long. Trimming left V 2 bases short and J 6 bases short, with 5 bases between. Germline loops: CDR1 SNHLY, CDR2 FYNNEI. The CDR3 nucleotides are TGTGCCAGCAGTGAACGAGCCAATGAGCAGTTCTTC. It codes for CASSERANEQFF. The complete variable domain, with remaining parts taken from reference TRBV2 and TRBJ2-1, reads EPEVTQTPSHQVTQMGQEVILRCVPISNHLYFYWYRQILGQKVEFLVSFYNNEISEKSEIFDDQFSVERPDGSNFTLKIRSTKLEDSAMYFCASSERANEQFFGPGTRLTVL.

The rearrangement joins TRBV7-9 to TRBJ2-3; TRBD1 agrees at 8 bases. Germline trimming cut 5 bases from V and 3 bases from J; bases unmatched to any gene: 4. There are 14 residues in the CDR3. In germline, CDR1 is SEHNR, CDR2 FQNEAQ (reference sequence). The CDR3 DNA reads as TGTGCCAGCAGCAGACAGGGGAGGACAGATACGCAGTATTTT. Translating it yields CASSRQGRTDTQYF.

The V and J genes are TRBV5-4 and TRBJ2-1; weak D call: TRBD1 (6 bases). Deletions cut 5 bases from V and 11 bases from J, with 14 bases between. From germline, CDR1 is SGHNT and CDR2 YYREEE (reference sequence). The CDR3 length is 12 residues. The CDR3 DNA follows: TGTGCCAGCAGTCAGGACAGTGCGAAGCAGTTCTTC. Translation: CASSQDSAKQFF.

The chain combines TRBV28 with TRBJ1-3; 8 positions agree with TRBD1. This CDR3 spans 14 amino acids. Germline CDR1 and CDR2: MDHEN and SYDVKM. Unmatched junction bases numbered 4, after V lost 5 bases and J lost 4 bases. CDR3 sequence reads: CASSPGTGGNTIYF. DNA for the CDR3: TGTGCCAGCAGTCCGGGGACAGGAGGAAACACCATATATTTT. Looking up the rest from reference TRBV28 and TRBJ1-3 gives the full variable domain: DVKVTQSSRYLVKRTGEKVFLECVQDMDHENMFWYRQDPGLGLRLIYFSYDVKMKEKGDIPEGYSVSREKKERFSLILESASTNQTSMYLCASSPGTGGNTIYFGEGSWLTVV.

About this clone itself: Germline and junction disagree at one end, which may indicate a read error. The rearrangement links TRBV7-7 to TRBJ2-3, with 8 bases fitting TRBD2. This CDR3 has 16 residues. Germline loops: CDR1 SSHAT, CDR2 FNYEAQ (reference sequence). The CDR3 loop reads CASSLLAGGSTDTQYF. The CDR3 nucleotides are TGTGCTAGCAGCTTGTTGGCGGGGGGTAGCACAGATACGCAGTATTTT. Full variable domain (remainder filled in from reference TRBV7-7 and TRBJ2-3): GAGVSQSPRYKVTKRGQDVTLRCDPISSHATLYWYQQALGQGPEFLTYFNYEAQPDKSGLPSDRFSAERPEGSISTLTIQRTEQRDSAMYRCASSLLAGGSTDTQYFGPGTRLTVL.

The chain's CDR3 is CASSQIDRGRPEQYF. The CDR3 bases are TGTGCCAGCAGCCAGATAGACAGGGGGCGCCCCGAGCAGTACTTC. The V and J genes are TRBV7-9 and TRBJ2-7, with TRBD1 matching over 10 bases. Germline V gene lookup returns CDR1 SEHNR and CDR2 FQNEAQ (reference sequence). The CDR3 contains 15 residues. V was clipped by 5 bases and J by 6 bases; unmatched bases: 10.